A single sample gave rise to the 10 T cell receptor beta chains below, sequenced in a study of blood T cell repertoires in COVID-19. Method: immunoSEQ multiplex PCR; TCRdb's copy keeps in-frame clones and lacks some. The sample yields approximately 100,000 clones, approximately 84% seen once. The specimen was peripheral blood. These receptors were taken from a human donor in a cohort sampled during active COVID-19.

The rearrangement links TRBV19 to TRBJ1-5; TRBD1 matches 12 bases. J lost 7 bases, V lost 4 bases, and 11 bases had no gene match. The V gene's germline CDR1 is LNHDA and CDR2 SQIVND (reference sequence). The CDR3 spans 17 residues. CDR3: CASSTHPGTGGWQPQHF. Written as DNA, the CDR3 is TGTGCCAGTAGTACACACCCTGGGACAGGGGGCTGGCAGCCCCAGCATTTT.

The gene calls are TRBV7-9 and TRBJ2-6, with no clear D. V lost 2 bases and J 0 bases, leaving 5 bases between the germline ends. The germline V gene encodes CDR1 SEHNR and CDR2 FQNEAQ (reference sequence). The CDR3 extends over 15 amino acids. This CDR3 reads CASSLQVSGANVLTF. As DNA, the CDR3 is TGTGCCAGCAGCTTACAGGTCTCTGGGGCCAACGTCCTGACTTTC. Complete variable domain (other parts from reference TRBV7-9 and TRBJ2-6): DTGVSQNPRHKITKRGQNVTFRCDPISEHNRLYWYRQTLGQGPEFLTYFQNEAQLEKSRLLSDRFSAERPKGSFSTLEIQRTEQGDSAMYLCASSLQVSGANVLTFGAGSRLTVL.

V and J are TRBV10-3 and TRBJ2-1; 11 bases are shared with TRBD2. V was clipped by 3 bases and J by 5 bases; unmatched bases: 0. Germline CDR1 and CDR2: ENHRY and SYGVKD. The CDR3 spans 14 residues. Written as DNA, the CDR3 is TGTGCCATCAGTGAACTAGCGGGGGACAATGAGCAGTTCTTC. Translating it yields CAISELAGDNEQFF.

The CDR3 sequence is CASDHLAGGQETQYF. The CDR3 DNA is TGCGCCAGCGACCACTTAGCGGGGGGGCAAGAGACCCAGTACTTC. V usage is TRBV10-2 and J usage is TRBJ2-5, with TRBD2 matching over 11 bases. CDR1 WSHSY and CDR2 SAAADI come from the germline V gene. Unmatched junction bases numbered 7, after V lost 8 bases and J lost 2 bases. This CDR3 region has 15 residues.

This clone was seen just once. The rearrangement joins TRBV7-9 to TRBJ2-1; 10 bases align to TRBD1. The V and J ends lost 0 bases and 6 bases, in that order; junction bases with no gene match: 2. CDR3 length: 15 residues. The germline gives CDR1 SEHNR, CDR2 FQNEAQ (reference sequence). CDR3 loop: CASSLAGDRGNEQFF. For the CDR3, the DNA is TGTGCCAGCAGCTTAGCCGGGGACAGGGGCAATGAGCAGTTCTTC.

The chain joins TRBV30 to TRBJ1-2; D is perhaps TRBD1 (6 bases). Per germline, CDR1 GTSNPN and CDR2 SVGIG (reference sequence). The CDR3 length is 13 residues. V lost 8 bases, J lost 6 bases, and 19 bases lay in between. Here the CDR3 reads CAGTPRGANGYTF. The CDR3 region has the DNA TGTGCCGGGACCCCCCGGGGGGCAAATGGCTACACCTTC.

V gene TRBV5-1 combines with J gene TRBJ2-3; D is perhaps TRBD1 (6 bases). V shed 4 bases and J shed 6 bases, with 18 bases lying between them. CDR1 and CDR2 (germline): SGHRS, YFSETQ. The length of the CDR3 is 15 residues. DNA for the CDR3: TGCGCCAGCAGCCGGACCGGGACACCTATGGATACGCAGTATTTT. This translates into CASSRTGTPMDTQYF. The full variable domain, with the rest looked up from reference TRBV5-1 and TRBJ2-3, is KAGVTQTPRYLIKTRGQQVTLSCSPISGHRSVSWYQQTPGQGLQFLFEYFSETQRNKGNFPGRFSGRQFSNSRSEMNVSTLELGDSALYLCASSRTGTPMDTQYFGPGTRLTVL.

Concerning this clone: Relative to the germline gene, one junction end is altered; a read error may explain this. The chain joins TRBV6-2 or TRBV6-3 to TRBJ1-5, with D possibly being TRBD1 (6 bases). CDR1 and CDR2 (germline): MNHEY, SVGEGT. This CDR3 spans 15 amino acids. CDR3 amino acids: CASSYPATGSQSQHF. Here the CDR3 DNA reads TGTGCCAGCAGTTACCCTGCCACAGGGTCTCAGTCCCAGCATTTT.

The V and J genes are TRBV19 and TRBJ2-7, with TRBD2 identical over 8 bases. Unmatched junction bases numbered 8, after V lost 10 bases and J lost 0 bases. Germline V gene sequence: CDR1 LNHDA, CDR2 SQIVND (reference sequence). The CDR3 consists of 14 residues. The DNA for the CDR3 is TGTGCCACCTCCCGGGGGGGATTCTCCTACGAGCAGTACTTC. Amino acid sequence: CATSRGGFSYEQYF.

The rearrangement joins TRBV2 to TRBJ2-7; TRBD1 is a possible D gene (6 bases). Deletions cut 0 bases from V and 10 bases from J, with 7 bases between. CDR1 is SNHLY, CDR2 FYNNEI, per germline. This CDR3 is 11 amino acids long. The CDR3 nucleotides are TGTGCCAGCAGTGAAGCGGACAGCCAGTACTTC. It specifies CASSEADSQYF.